This entry lists 29 T cell receptor beta chains sequenced from one sample in a study of blood T cell repertoires in COVID-19. This table comes from immunoSEQ multiplex PCR, and its TCRdb copy is limited to in-frame clones, with some not included. The sample yields about 73,000 clones, about 82% seen once. Sequencing was carried out using peripheral blood. The receptor set was obtained from a woman in her sixties or seventies with acute or convalescent COVID-19.

The rearrangement joins TRBV5-4 to TRBJ2-5, with 7 bases lining up with TRBD1. Germline CDR1 and CDR2: SGHNT and YYREEE (reference sequence). Unmatched junction bases numbered 8, after V lost 5 bases and J lost 4 bases. This CDR3 has 14 amino acids. CDR3 sequence: CASRRDRATETQYF. For the CDR3, the DNA is TGTGCCAGCAGGCGAGACAGGGCTACAGAGACCCAGTACTTC.

The chain combines TRBV2 with TRBJ2-4; unclear D gene. CDR1 is SNHLY, CDR2 FYNNEI, per germline. Trimming left V 6 bases short and J 6 bases short, with 21 bases between. This CDR3 region has 16 residues. CDR3 DNA: TGTGCCAGCAGCGAACGGGTCGAGACGACCCGAAACATTCAGTACTTC. Residues: CASSERVETTRNIQYF. Full variable domain (outside the CDR3, taken from reference TRBV2 and TRBJ2-4): EPEVTQTPSHQVTQMGQEVILRCVPISNHLYFYWYRQILGQKVEFLVSFYNNEISEKSEIFDDQFSVERPDGSNFTLKIRSTKLEDSAMYFCASSERVETTRNIQYFGAGTRLSVL.

The chain is built from TRBV18 and TRBJ1-4; no clear D gene. Between the trimmed V and J ends, which lost 4 bases and 4 bases, there was a span of 10 bases. Germline CDR1 KGHSH, CDR2 LQKENI. The CDR3 runs to 14 residues. The CDR3 nucleotides are TGTGCCAGCTCACTCAGTTTTATTAATGAAAAACTGTTTTTT. It codes for CASSLSFINEKLFF.

V gene TRBV27 combines with J gene TRBJ1-4; tentatively, D is TRBD1 (6 bases). CDR3 length: 12 amino acids. The germline V gene has CDR1 MNHEY and CDR2 SMNVEV (reference sequence). Trimming took off 3 bases at V and 10 bases at J, with 9 bases between the two ends. The CDR3 DNA reads TGTGCCAGCAGTTTTTCCAGGGGAAAACTGTTTTTT. Amino acid sequence: CASSFSRGKLFF.

This clone was seen just once. The V call is TRBV7-9, the J call TRBJ1-2; TRBD1 matches at 7 bases. CDR1 is SEHNR and CDR2 is FQNEAQ in the germline V gene (reference sequence). The CDR3 sequence is 18 residues long. With V trimmed by 5 bases and J by 5 bases, 20 bases remained unmatched. As DNA, the CDR3 is TGTGCCAGCAGCCCGAGACAGGGACCGCGCAGGGAAGGGTATGGCTACACCTTC. As protein: CASSPRQGPRREGYGYTF.

This sequence joins TRBV5-1 and TRBJ2-5; 10 nucleotides align to TRBD2. Germline loops: CDR1 SGHRS, CDR2 YFSETQ. Germline trimming cut 4 bases from V and 5 bases from J; bases unmatched to any gene: 17. The CDR3 sequence is 18 residues long. The CDR3 region is CASSPGLGGLAGDETQYF. CDR3 sequence (DNA): TGCGCCAGCAGCCCGGGACTTGGAGGGCTAGCGGGAGATGAGACCCAGTACTTC.

The rearrangement uses TRBV5-1 and TRBJ1-4; 8 bases agree with TRBD1. CDR3 size: 14 residues. CDR1 is SGHRS and CDR2 is YFSETQ in the germline V gene. V was pared by 5 bases and J by 4 bases, with 4 bases of the junction left unmatched. The CDR3 DNA is TGCGCCAGCAGACAGGGGGGGAGTAATGAAAAACTGTTTTTT. Translating it yields CASRQGGSNEKLFF.

V and J are TRBV19 and TRBJ2-1, with TRBD2 matching 9 bases. This CDR3 comprises 15 residues. With V trimmed by 6 bases and J by 9 bases, 12 bases remained unmatched. The V gene's germline CDR1 is LNHDA and CDR2 SQIVND (reference sequence). The CDR3 reads CASSKTRRGGLEQFF. DNA of the CDR3: TGTGCCAGTAGCAAAACAAGGCGGGGGGGCCTTGAGCAGTTCTTC.

V usage is TRBV5-1 and J usage is TRBJ1-1; 8 bases are a match to TRBD1. CDR1 is SGHRS, CDR2 YFSETQ, per germline. V gave up 2 bases and J gave up 11 bases; unmatched junction bases: 5. The CDR3 length is 12 residues. CDR3 DNA sequence: TGCGCCAGCAGCTTTGACAGGGGCTGGGCTTTCTTT. Translation gives CASSFDRGWAFF.

J is TRBJ2-7 and V is TRBV5-4; D call uncertain. This CDR3 is 14 amino acids long. Between the trimmed V and J ends, which lost 5 bases and 2 bases, there was a span of 14 bases. Germline loops: CDR1 SGHNT, CDR2 YYREEE (reference sequence). The CDR3 sequence is CASSKEQNPYEQYF. CDR3 nucleotides: TGTGCCAGCAGTAAAGAACAGAACCCCTACGAGCAGTACTTC. Variable domain in full (rest from reference TRBV5-4 and TRBJ2-7): ETGVTQSPTHLIKTRGQQVTLRCSSQSGHNTVSWYQQALGQGPQFIFQYYREEENGRGNFPPRFSGLQFPNYSSELNVNALELDDSALYLCASSKEQNPYEQYFGPGTRLTVT.

The CDR3 DNA follows: TGTGCCAGCAGCCCAACCGGGAAACGTCGGGAAAAACTGTTTTTT. Its translation is CASSPTGKRREKLFF. V and J are TRBV27 and TRBJ1-4, with no clear D. V lost 6 bases to trimming and J lost 8 bases, with 19 bases between them. Germline values: CDR1 MNHEY, CDR2 SMNVEV (reference sequence). The CDR3 extends over 15 amino acids.

This chain joins TRBV7-9 and TRBJ1-3, with a possible D match to TRBD1 (5 bases). V gave up 4 bases and J gave up 0 bases, with 16 bases separating them. The CDR3 is made up of 17 amino acids. Germline V gene sequence: CDR1 SEHNR, CDR2 FQNEAQ (reference sequence). The CDR3 DNA sequence: TGTGCCAGCAGCTCAAGACCTCCGGGGGTCTCTGGAAACACCATATATTTT. Its translation: CASSSRPPGVSGNTIYF.

CDR3 amino acids: CASSQARTGRGYGYTF. CDR3 DNA sequence: TGTGCCAGCAGTCAGGCCCGGACAGGTCGGGGCTATGGCTACACCTTC. The chain couples TRBV6-2 or TRBV6-3 to TRBJ1-2; TRBD1 matches at 7 bases. Germline V gives CDR1 MNHEY, CDR2 SVGEGT. This CDR3 region has 16 residues. The trim removed 5 bases at V and 4 bases at J, leaving 13 bases unmatched.

V is TRBV19 and J is TRBJ1-2, with 9 bases that match TRBD1. Germline-derived CDR1 and CDR2 are LNHDA and SQIVND (reference sequence). There are 16 residues in the CDR3. Trimming removed 7 bases from V and 2 bases from J; junction bases left unmatched: 11. As DNA, the CDR3 is TGTGCCAGTAACCCTGTAGACGGACAGGGGAACTATGGCTACACCTTC. Protein sequence: CASNPVDGQGNYGYTF.

This chain links TRBV19 with TRBJ1-5; D is unresolved. V gave up 4 bases and J gave up 5 bases, with 9 bases separating them. The CDR3 is 13 residues long. CDR1 and CDR2 (germline): LNHDA, SQIVND (reference sequence). CDR3 loop: CASSTRLHQPQHF. The CDR3 nucleotides read TGTGCCAGTAGTACCCGGTTACATCAGCCCCAGCATTTT. The entire variable domain, with the rest obtained from reference TRBV19 and TRBJ1-5, is as follows: DGGITQSPKYLFRKEGQNVTLSCEQNLNHDAMYWYRQDPGQGLRLIYYSQIVNDFQKGDIAEGYSVSREKKESFPLTVTSAQKNPTAFYLCASSTRLHQPQHFGDGTRLSIL.

The genes are TRBV5-6 and TRBJ1-3; no firm D call. There are 12 residues in the CDR3. The V end lost 5 bases, the J end lost 4 bases, and 7 bases lay between the germline ends. The germline gives CDR1 SGHDT, CDR2 YYEEEE. The CDR3 here is CASRGAGNTIYF. The CDR3, as DNA: TGTGCCAGCAGGGGCGCCGGAAACACCATATATTTT.

There are a few counts of this clone. This rearrangement joins TRBV28 to TRBJ1-2, with 12 bases aligning to TRBD1. V was clipped by 5 bases and J by 7 bases; unmatched bases: 5. The germline V gene has CDR1 MDHEN and CDR2 SYDVKM. The CDR3 loop spans 14 amino acids. The CDR3 coding sequence is TGTGCCAGCAGTCCCGGGACAGGGGGCTCTGGCTACACCTTC. As protein: CASSPGTGGSGYTF.

This chain uses TRBV6-5 with TRBJ2-2; D perhaps matches TRBD2 (5 bases). V was cut by 6 bases and J by 4 bases, with 15 bases left in between. Germline V gives CDR1 MNHEY, CDR2 SVGAGI. There are 15 residues in the CDR3. The CDR3 DNA follows: TGTGCCAGCAGCCTATCCTTAGGAGGCACCGGGGAGCTGTTTTTT. It encodes CASSLSLGGTGELFF.

In the case of this clone: A much larger clone differs from this one at a single base, so this may be a read error. The rearrangement joins TRBV2 to TRBJ1-1; D is unresolved. Trimming took 4 bases from V and 1 from J, leaving 7 bases between them. The length of the CDR3 is 13 residues. Germline CDR1 and CDR2: SNHLY and FYNNEI. DNA of the CDR3: TGTGCCAGCAGTGTGGAGGGGAACACTGAAGCTTTCTTT. The encoded protein is CASSVEGNTEAFF.

The V call is TRBV19, the J call TRBJ2-3; D perhaps matches TRBD1 (6 bases). CDR1 and CDR2 (germline): LNHDA, SQIVND (reference sequence). The V end lost 3 bases, the J end lost 5 bases, and 12 bases lay between the germline ends. The CDR3 runs to 14 residues. The DNA of the CDR3 is TGTGCCAGTAGTATTCTGGGGGCCGGAGATACGCAGTATTTT. It is translated as CASSILGAGDTQYF.

The genes are TRBV5-1 and TRBJ2-7, with 11 bases identical to TRBD1. The trim removed 0 bases at V and 7 bases at J, leaving 9 bases unmatched. This CDR3 region has 16 residues. CDR1 is SGHRS and CDR2 is YFSETQ in the germline V gene. CDR3 sequence reads: CASSLGAGQGGMEQYF. CDR3 bases: TGCGCCAGCAGCTTGGGTGCGGGACAGGGGGGGATGGAGCAGTACTTC.

This chain joins TRBV9 and TRBJ2-1; 7 bases line up with TRBD2. Trimming cost V 4 bases and J 0 bases; bases outside gene matches: 4. This CDR3 comprises 15 residues. Germline V gene sequence: CDR1 SGDLS, CDR2 YYNGEE. DNA for the CDR3: TGTGCCAGCAGCCCTAGCGGTAGCTCCTACAATGAGCAGTTCTTC. Its protein is CASSPSGSSYNEQFF.

The genes are TRBV5-1 and TRBJ2-3; TRBD2 is a possible D gene (6 bases). CDR1 and CDR2 from the germline V gene are SGHRS and YFSETQ. The CDR3 has 14 residues. Trimming took off 7 bases at V and 5 bases at J, with 17 bases between the two ends. The CDR3 here is CASRLGRVQDTQYF. For the CDR3, the DNA is TGCGCCAGCCGACTAGGCAGGGTCCAAGATACGCAGTATTTT.

V is TRBV28 and J is TRBJ1-5; 8 nucleotides match TRBD1. CDR1 and CDR2 from the germline V gene are MDHEN and SYDVKM. This CDR3 comprises 15 residues. V shed 5 bases and J 5 bases; nucleotides not matched to a gene: 8. The CDR3 loop is CASSTRTGWDQPQHF. Written as DNA, the CDR3 is TGTGCCAGCAGTACGAGGACAGGGTGGGATCAGCCCCAGCATTTT.

The chain uses TRBV4-1 and TRBJ2-1; the match to TRBD2 covers 13 bases. The CDR3 has 21 residues. Germline V CDR1 and CDR2: MGHRA, YSYEKL. The J segment lost 7 bases and the V segment lost 5 bases, leaving 23 bases of the junction unmatched. In nucleotides, the CDR3 is TGCGCCAGCAGCTACCTCGGGGGATTTGCGACTAGCGGGGGGTTTTTGAATGAGCAGTTCTTC. It specifies CASSYLGGFATSGGFLNEQFF.

This clone has a single count. The chain joins TRBV9 to TRBJ2-2, with 14 bases identical to TRBD2. Losses at the gene ends were 3 bases for V and 0 bases for J; bases not matched to a gene: 10. The CDR3 is 20 amino acids. Per germline, CDR1 SGDLS and CDR2 YYNGEE. The chain's CDR3 is CASSAQRLAGGIANTGELFF. The CDR3, as DNA: TGTGCCAGCAGCGCCCAGAGACTAGCGGGGGGGATCGCGAACACCGGGGAGCTGTTTTTT.

This rearrangement joins TRBV19 to TRBJ2-2, with TRBD2 identical over 7 bases. Per germline, CDR1 LNHDA and CDR2 SQIVND (reference sequence). With 7 bases clipped from V and 4 bases from J, the junction kept 18 bases outside the gene matches. The CDR3 covers 18 residues. CDR3 nucleotide sequence: TGTGCCAGTAACCCTAGGGCTAGCGGAACCGCGAGCACCGGGGAGCTGTTTTTT. Residues: CASNPRASGTASTGELFF. Together with reference TRBV19 and TRBJ2-2, the CDR3 gives the full variable domain: DGGITQSPKYLFRKEGQNVTLSCEQNLNHDAMYWYRQDPGQGLRLIYYSQIVNDFQKGDIAEGYSVSREKKESFPLTVTSAQKNPTAFYLCASNPRASGTASTGELFFGEGSRLTVL.

CDR3 residues: CASSAGQGSSGNSPLHF. The DNA of the CDR3 is TGTGCCAGCAGCGCTGGACAGGGGAGTTCGGGTAATTCACCCCTCCACTTT. The chain carries TRBV11-2 and TRBJ1-6, with 9 bases identical to TRBD1. The CDR3 spans 17 residues. Looked up from germline, CDR1 is SGHAT and CDR2 is FQNNGV. Trimming removed 5 bases from V and 6 bases from J; junction bases left unmatched: 11.

This clone showed up just a few times. This rearrangement joins TRBV6-1 to TRBJ2-5, with 9 bases fitting TRBD1. The ends lost 3 bases at V and 5 bases at J; junction bases unmatched: 7. CDR1 and CDR2 from the germline V gene are MNHNS and SASEGT. CDR3 length equals 15 residues. CDR3 in amino acids: CASSEGQGTRETQYF. In nucleotides, the CDR3 is TGTGCCAGCAGTGAGGGACAGGGTACGCGCGAGACCCAGTACTTC.